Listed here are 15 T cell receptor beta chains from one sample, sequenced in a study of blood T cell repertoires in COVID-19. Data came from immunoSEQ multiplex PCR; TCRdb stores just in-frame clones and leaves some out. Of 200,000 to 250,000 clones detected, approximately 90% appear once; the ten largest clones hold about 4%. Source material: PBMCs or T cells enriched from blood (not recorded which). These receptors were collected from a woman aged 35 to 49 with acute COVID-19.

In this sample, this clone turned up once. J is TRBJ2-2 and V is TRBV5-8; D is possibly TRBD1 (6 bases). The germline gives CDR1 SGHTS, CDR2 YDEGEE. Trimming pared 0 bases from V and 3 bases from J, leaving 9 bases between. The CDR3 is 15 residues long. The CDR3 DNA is TGTGCCAGCAGCTTGGCCGGGACATACACCGGGGAGCTGTTTTTT. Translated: CASSLAGTYTGELFF.

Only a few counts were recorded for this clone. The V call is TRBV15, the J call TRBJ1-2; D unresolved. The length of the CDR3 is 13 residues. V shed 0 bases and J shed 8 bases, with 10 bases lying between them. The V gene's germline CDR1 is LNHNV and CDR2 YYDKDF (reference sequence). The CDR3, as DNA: TGTGCCACCAGCAGAGATACGAATGCGGGCTACACCTTC. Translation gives CATSRDTNAGYTF. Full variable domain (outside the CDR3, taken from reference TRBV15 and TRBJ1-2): DAMVIQNPRYQVTQFGKPVTLSCSQTLNHNVMYWYQQKSSQAPKLLFHYYDKDFNNEADTPDNFQSRRPNTSFCFLDIRSPGLGDTAMYLCATSRDTNAGYTFGSGTRLTVV.

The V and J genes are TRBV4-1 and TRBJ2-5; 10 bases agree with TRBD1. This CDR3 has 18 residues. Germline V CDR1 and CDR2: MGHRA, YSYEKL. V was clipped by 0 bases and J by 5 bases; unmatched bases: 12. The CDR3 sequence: CASSQEGERGQGKETQYF. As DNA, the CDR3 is TGCGCCAGCAGCCAAGAGGGTGAGCGGGGACAGGGGAAGGAGACCCAGTACTTC.

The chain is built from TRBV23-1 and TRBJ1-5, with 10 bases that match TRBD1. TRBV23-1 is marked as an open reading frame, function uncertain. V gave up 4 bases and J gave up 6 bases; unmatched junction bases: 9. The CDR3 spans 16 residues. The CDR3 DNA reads TGCGCCAGCAGTCCCCCGGGACAGGGGCTTACTCAGCCCCAGCATTTT. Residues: CASSPPGQGLTQPQHF.

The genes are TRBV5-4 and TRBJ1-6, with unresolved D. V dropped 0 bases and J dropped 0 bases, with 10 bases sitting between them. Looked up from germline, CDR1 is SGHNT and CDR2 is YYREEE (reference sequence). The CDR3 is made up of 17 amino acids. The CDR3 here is CASSLEGRGSYNSPLHF. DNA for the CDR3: TGTGCCAGCAGCTTGGAGGGCCGGGGCTCCTATAATTCACCCCTCCACTTT.

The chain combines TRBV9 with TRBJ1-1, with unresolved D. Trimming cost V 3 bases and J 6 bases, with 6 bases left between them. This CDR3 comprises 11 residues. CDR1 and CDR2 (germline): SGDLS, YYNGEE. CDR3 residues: CASSEGAEAFF. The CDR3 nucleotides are TGTGCCAGCAGCGAGGGAGCTGAAGCTTTCTTT.

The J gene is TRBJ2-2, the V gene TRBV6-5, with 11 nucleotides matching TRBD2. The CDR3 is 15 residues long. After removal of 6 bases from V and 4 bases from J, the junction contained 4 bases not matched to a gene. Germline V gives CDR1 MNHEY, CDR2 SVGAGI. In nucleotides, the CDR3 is TGTGCCAGCAGCTTTAGCGGGGGGGGCACCGGGGAGCTGTTTTTT. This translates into CASSFSGGGTGELFF.

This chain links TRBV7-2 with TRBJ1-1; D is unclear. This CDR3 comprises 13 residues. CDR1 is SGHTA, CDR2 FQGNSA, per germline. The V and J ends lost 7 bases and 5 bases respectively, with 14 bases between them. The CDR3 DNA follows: TGTGCCAGCACTCCCCCAGGCTGGACTGAAGCTTTCTTT. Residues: CASTPPGWTEAFF.

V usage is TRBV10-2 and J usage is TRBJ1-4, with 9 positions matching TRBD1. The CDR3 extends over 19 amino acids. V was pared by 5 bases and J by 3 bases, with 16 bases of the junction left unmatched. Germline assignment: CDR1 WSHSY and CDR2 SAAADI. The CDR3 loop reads CASSNSGTGFIGANEKLFF. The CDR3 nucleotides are TGCGCCAGCAGTAACAGCGGGACAGGGTTTATTGGGGCTAATGAAAAACTGTTTTTT.

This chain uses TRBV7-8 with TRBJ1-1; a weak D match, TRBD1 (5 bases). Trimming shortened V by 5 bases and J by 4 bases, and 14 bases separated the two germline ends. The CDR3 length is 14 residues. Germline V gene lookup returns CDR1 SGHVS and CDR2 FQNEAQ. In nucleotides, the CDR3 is TGTGCCAGCAGCGCCGAGACAGCAGCCACTGAAGCTTTCTTT. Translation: CASSAETAATEAFF.

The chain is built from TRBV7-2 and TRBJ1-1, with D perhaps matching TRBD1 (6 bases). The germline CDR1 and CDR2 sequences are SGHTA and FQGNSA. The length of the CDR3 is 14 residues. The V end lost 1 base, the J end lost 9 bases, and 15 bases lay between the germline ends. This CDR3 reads CASSLEAMDSQAFF. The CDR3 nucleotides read TGTGCCAGCAGCTTAGAGGCGATGGACAGTCAAGCTTTCTTT. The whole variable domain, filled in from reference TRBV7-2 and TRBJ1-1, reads GAGVSQSPSNKVTEKGKDVELRCDPISGHTALYWYRQSLGQGLEFLIYFQGNSAPDKSGLPSDRFSAERTGGSVSTLTIQRTQQEDSAVYLCASSLEAMDSQAFFGQGTRLTVV.

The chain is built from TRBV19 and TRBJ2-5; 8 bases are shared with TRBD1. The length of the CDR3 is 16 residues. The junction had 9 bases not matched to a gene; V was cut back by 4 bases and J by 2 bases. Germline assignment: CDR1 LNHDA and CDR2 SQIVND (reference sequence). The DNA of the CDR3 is TGTGCCAGTAGTAGCAGGGGGCTAGCTATACAAGAGACCCAGTACTTC. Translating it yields CASSSRGLAIQETQYF.

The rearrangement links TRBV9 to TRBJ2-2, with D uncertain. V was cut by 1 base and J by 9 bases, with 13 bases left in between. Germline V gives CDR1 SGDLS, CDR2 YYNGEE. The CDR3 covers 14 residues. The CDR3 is CASSVSAGSRELFF. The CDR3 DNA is TGTGCCAGCAGCGTATCGGCCGGGTCCAGGGAGCTGTTTTTT.

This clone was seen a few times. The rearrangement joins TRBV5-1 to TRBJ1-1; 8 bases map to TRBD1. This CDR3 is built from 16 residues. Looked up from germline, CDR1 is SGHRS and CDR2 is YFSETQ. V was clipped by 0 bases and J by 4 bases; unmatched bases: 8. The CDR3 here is CASSLEPTGGTTEAFF. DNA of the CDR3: TGCGCCAGCAGCTTGGAGCCAACAGGGGGGACCACTGAAGCTTTCTTT. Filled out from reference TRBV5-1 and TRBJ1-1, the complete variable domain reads KAGVTQTPRYLIKTRGQQVTLSCSPISGHRSVSWYQQTPGQGLQFLFEYFSETQRNKGNFPGRFSGRQFSNSRSEMNVSTLELGDSALYLCASSLEPTGGTTEAFFGQGTRLTVV.

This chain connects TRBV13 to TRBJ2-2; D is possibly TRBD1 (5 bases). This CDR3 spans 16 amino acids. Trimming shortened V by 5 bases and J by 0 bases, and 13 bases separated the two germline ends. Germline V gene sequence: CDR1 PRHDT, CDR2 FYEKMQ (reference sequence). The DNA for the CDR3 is TGTGCCAGCAGCCAAGAAGGACAAACGAACACCGGGGAGCTGTTTTTT. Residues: CASSQEGQTNTGELFF. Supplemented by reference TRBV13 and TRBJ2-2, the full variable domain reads AAGVIQSPRHLIKEKRETATLKCYPIPRHDTVYWYQQGPGQDPQFLISFYEKMQSDKGSIPDRFSAQQFSDYHSELNMSSLELGDSALYFCASSQEGQTNTGELFFGEGSRLTVL.